The clone carrying this T cell receptor beta chain appeared a few times. Its antigen is currently unknown. This sample was taken from a study of blood T cells in healthy people across ages. Each sample yielded at least 6 million isolated PBMCs. Combining a sample-barcoded 5' primer with a J-beta primer mix, a second PCR ran for about 6 to 11 cycles. TCRdb reprocessed the 5' RACE reads via MiXCR and lists one record per CDR3 protein. Of hundreds of thousands of distinct CDR3 sequences listed, 48% are singletons. General study findings and limits: Diversity figures based on one million T cells were deemed too low. Per million T cells, TCR beta diversity dropped roughly linearly as age increased.

Germline lookup yields CDR1 SQVTM and CDR2 ANQGSEA. The CDR3 runs 13 residues. V was pared by 7 bases and J by 1 base, with 13 bases between. The sequence was obtained from a man under 40 in good health. Sequenced input: blood. The rearrangement joins TRBV29-1 to TRBJ1-1; D perhaps matches TRBD1 (5 bases). The DNA of the CDR3 is TGCAGCGGGGGACCGGGCGGGAACACTGAAGCTTTCTTT. This translates into CSGGPGGNTEAFF.